This record looks at one TCR beta chain sequence and its context. Its antigen is not identified. V dropped 0 bases and J dropped 5; count of bases not matched to a gene: 3. This CDR3 contains 14 residues. The germline CDR1 and CDR2 sequences are SGDLS and YYNGEE. Clones were read by immunoSEQ multiplex PCR, and TCRdb kept only the in-frame ones, dropping some. The sample holds approximately 85,000 clones, 89% seen once. Time point noted: blood 4 weeks post-SBRT, at nephrectomy. The treatment here: 15 Gy SBRT to primary tumor, nephrectomy 4 weeks later. This specimen belongs to a study of radiation and T cells in renal cell carcinoma. General study points: Baseline intratumoral clonotype presence is unknown without pretreatment biopsies.

The TCR sequence derives from a woman in her seventies with renal cell carcinoma. This sample comprised blood, obtained from a patient whose treatment included radiotherapy and nephrectomy. V gene TRBV9 combines with J gene TRBJ1-1; 8 bases are shared with TRBD1. CDR3 in amino acids: CASSVEQGGTEAFF. The CDR3 DNA reads as TGTGCCAGCAGCGTAGAACAGGGGGGTACTGAAGCTTTCTTT.